This TCR beta chain comes out of a study of glioma-infiltrating T cells. Amplification of TCR alpha and beta CDR3 regions from RNA used iRepertoire nested multiplex PCR. Tissue mRNA or PBMC total RNA, roughly 90-400 ng, went into one-step reverse transcription and amplification. TCRdb recomputed calls from the multiplex PCR reads with MiXCR, one row per CDR3 protein. This repertoire shows more than 110,000 distinct CDR3 sequences, roughly two fifths found once; its top ten account for roughly a fifth. The study, taken as a whole, reports: Only very few CDR3 sequences appeared in both tissue and blood. Gliomas, especially low-grade, showed above-expected tissue-blood divergence; non-neoplastic patients showed below.

V was cut by 6 bases and J by 3 bases, with 18 bases left in between. The CDR3 runs to 15 residues. In regard to this clonotype: Its target is not known.

The sequence was obtained from a human donor with low-grade glioma or glioblastoma, undergoing nonglioma brain surgery, or in good health (not recorded which). The chain combines TRBV12-3 or TRBV12-4 with TRBJ2-7; TRBD1 might be the D (6 bases). Sample: glioma tissue, nonneoplastic brain tissue, or PBMCs (not recorded which). The CDR3 loop reads CASRLTTGSNYEQYF. In nucleotides, the CDR3 is TGTGCCAGCAGACTAACGACAGGTTCTAACTACGAGCAGTACTTC.